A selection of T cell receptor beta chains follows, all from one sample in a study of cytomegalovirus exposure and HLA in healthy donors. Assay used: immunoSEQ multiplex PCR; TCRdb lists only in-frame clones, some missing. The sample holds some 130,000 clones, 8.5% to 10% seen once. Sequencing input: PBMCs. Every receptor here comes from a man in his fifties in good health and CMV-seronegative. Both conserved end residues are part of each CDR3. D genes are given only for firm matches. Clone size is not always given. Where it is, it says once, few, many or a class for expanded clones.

CASSQDSGIAGELFF TGCGCCAGCAGCCAAGATTCCGGGATAGCCGGGGAGCTGTTTTTT NA TRBV4-1 NA TRBJ2-2
CASSFYRGQGEKLFF TGTGCCAGCAGCTTTTACAGGGGGCAGGGGGAAAAACTGTTTTTT TRBD1 TRBV5-6 NA TRBJ1-4
CASSLREDTGELFF TGTGCCAGCAGTTTACGGGAGGACACCGGGGAGCTGTTTTTT TRBD2 TRBV27 NA TRBJ2-2
CSARAQYQHF TGCAGTGCTAGAGCGCAGTACCAGCATTTT NA TRBV20-1 few TRBJ1-5
CASSPTSGRAPEQFF TGTGCCAGCAGCCCTACTAGCGGGAGGGCCCCCGAGCAGTTCTTC TRBD2 TRBV7-2 NA TRBJ2-1
CAAGASGSYEQYF TGTGCCGCAGGGGCTAGCGGGAGTTACGAGCAGTACTTC TRBD2 TRBV27 few TRBJ2-7
CASSFKRTSRPGELFF TGTGCCAGCAGTTTTAAACGGACTAGCCGGCCCGGGGAGCTGTTTTTT TRBD2 TRBV27 few TRBJ2-2
CASSIDSAVSSGYTF TGTGCCAGTAGTATAGATTCAGCGGTCTCAAGTGGCTACACCTTC NA TRBV19 few TRBJ1-2
CASSGQGTSNTGELFF TGTGCCAGCAGCGGACAGGGGACCTCGAACACCGGGGAGCTGTTTTTT TRBD1 TRBV9 NA TRBJ2-2
CASSSSGSSGNTIYF TGTGCCAGCAGTTCCAGCGGGAGCTCTGGAAACACCATATATTTT NA TRBV7-8 NA TRBJ1-3
CAAGGNSPLHF TGTGCCGCAGGTGGGAATTCACCCCTCCACTTT NA TRBV27 NA TRBJ1-6
CASSSGFGETQYF TGTGCCAGCAGTTCAGGGTTTGGAGAGACCCAGTACTTC NA TRBV6-1 few TRBJ2-5
CASSYPSAPQETQYF TGTGCCAGCAGTTACCCTAGCGCTCCACAAGAGACCCAGTACTTC NA TRBV6-6 few TRBJ2-5
CASSELPLGLVGGTMNTEAFF TGTGCCAGCAGTGAACTCCCTCTCGGTTTAGTAGGGGGTACCATGAACACTGAAGCTTTCTTT NA TRBV6-1 NA TRBJ1-1
CASSEALRGAGETQYF TGTGCCAGCAGTGAAGCGCTTCGGGGGGCAGGGGAGACCCAGTACTTC NA TRBV2 NA TRBJ2-5
CASAGFSTGELFF TGTGCCAGCGCAGGGTTCAGCACCGGGGAGCTGTTTTTT NA TRBV27 few TRBJ2-2
CASLGRSTDTQYF TGTGCCAGCCTCGGGAGGAGCACAGATACGCAGTATTTT TRBD2 TRBV2 NA TRBJ2-3
CASSPPRGSYEQYF TGTGCCAGCAGCCCGCCCAGGGGCTCCTACGAGCAGTACTTC NA TRBV7-6 NA TRBJ2-7
CASSLALAGPYEQYF TGTGCCAGCAGCTTAGCCCTAGCGGGGCCCTACGAGCAGTACTTC TRBD2 TRBV7-2 few TRBJ2-7
CASSYGSSGARGEQFF TGTGCCAGCAGTTACGGTTCCAGCGGGGCGCGGGGTGAGCAGTTCTTC TRBD2 TRBV6-5 NA TRBJ2-1
CASSYGLAGNWYF TGTGCCAGCAGTTACGGGCTAGCGGGAAATTGGTACTTC TRBD2 TRBV6-6 few TRBJ2-7
CSVSWAALEAFF TGCAGCGTGTCCTGGGCCGCCCTCGAAGCTTTCTTT NA TRBV29-1 NA TRBJ1-1
CASSSPTTSGSYEQYF TGTGCCAGCAGTTCACCCACGACTAGCGGGTCCTACGAGCAGTACTTC TRBD2 TRBV28 few TRBJ2-7
CASSLAMRSNEQFF TGTGCCAGCAGCTTAGCGATGAGGAGCAATGAGCAGTTCTTC NA TRBV7-8 few TRBJ2-1
CASSFLSTSGIGEQYF TGTGCCAGCAGCTTTCTTTCCACTAGCGGGATCGGCGAGCAGTACTTC TRBD2 TRBV5-6 few TRBJ2-7
CASSIADRRLAEQFF TGTGCCAGTAGTATAGCTGACAGGAGATTAGCTGAGCAGTTCTTC NA TRBV19 few TRBJ2-1
CASSLYDLMTETQYF TGCGCCAGCAGCTTGTACGACTTAATGACAGAGACCCAGTACTTC NA TRBV5-1 few TRBJ2-5
CASSQRGGGNTEAFF TGTGCCAGCAGCCAAAGGGGGGGCGGGAACACTGAAGCTTTCTTT NA TRBV6-1 few TRBJ1-1
CASTTSVFDEQFF TGTGCCAGCACCACTAGCGTCTTCGATGAGCAGTTCTTC TRBD2 TRBV6-1 few TRBJ2-1
CASSLGGTNTGELFF TGCGCCAGCAGCTTGGGCGGAACGAACACCGGGGAGCTGTTTTTT NA TRBV5-1 NA TRBJ2-2